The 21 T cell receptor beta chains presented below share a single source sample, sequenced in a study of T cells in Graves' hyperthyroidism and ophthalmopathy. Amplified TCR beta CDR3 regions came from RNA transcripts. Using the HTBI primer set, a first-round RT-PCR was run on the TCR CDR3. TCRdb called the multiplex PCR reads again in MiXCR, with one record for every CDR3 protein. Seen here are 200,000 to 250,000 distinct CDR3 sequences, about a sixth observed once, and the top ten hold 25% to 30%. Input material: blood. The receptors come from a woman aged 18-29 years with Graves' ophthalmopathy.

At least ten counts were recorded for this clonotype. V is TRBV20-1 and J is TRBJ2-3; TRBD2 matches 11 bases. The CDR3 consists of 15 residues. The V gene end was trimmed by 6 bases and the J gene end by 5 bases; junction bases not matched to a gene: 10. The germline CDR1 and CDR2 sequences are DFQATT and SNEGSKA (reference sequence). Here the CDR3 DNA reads TGCAGTGCCACACTAGCGGGGGTACGAGGAGATACGCAGTATTTT. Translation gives CSATLAGVRGDTQYF.

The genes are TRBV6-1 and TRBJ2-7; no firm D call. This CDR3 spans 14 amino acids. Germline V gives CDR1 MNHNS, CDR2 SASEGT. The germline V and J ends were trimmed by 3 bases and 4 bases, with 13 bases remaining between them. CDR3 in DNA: TGTGCCAGCAGTGAGAAAAGGGTAGGATACGAGCAGTACTTC. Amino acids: CASSEKRVGYEQYF.

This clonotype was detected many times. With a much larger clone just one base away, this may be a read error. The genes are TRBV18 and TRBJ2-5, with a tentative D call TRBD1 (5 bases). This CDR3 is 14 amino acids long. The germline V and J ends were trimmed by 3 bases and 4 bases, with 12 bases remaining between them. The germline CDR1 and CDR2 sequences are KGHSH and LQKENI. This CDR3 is CASSPSGSGETQYF. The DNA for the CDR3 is TGTGCCAGCTCACCGTCAGGGTCGGGAGAGACCCAGTACTTC. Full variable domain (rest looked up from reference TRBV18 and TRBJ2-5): NAGVMQNPRHLVRRRGQEARLRCSPMKGHSHVYWYRQLPEEGLKFMVYLQKENIIDESGMPKERFSAEFPKEGPSILRIQQVVRGDSAAYFCASSPSGSGETQYFGPGTRLLVL.

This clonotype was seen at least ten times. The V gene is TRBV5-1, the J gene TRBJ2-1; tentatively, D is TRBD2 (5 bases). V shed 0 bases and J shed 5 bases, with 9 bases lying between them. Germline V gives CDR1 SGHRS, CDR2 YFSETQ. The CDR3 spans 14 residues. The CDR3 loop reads CASSLGTRNNEQFF. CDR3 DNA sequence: TGCGCCAGCAGCTTGGGCACTAGAAACAATGAGCAGTTCTTC.

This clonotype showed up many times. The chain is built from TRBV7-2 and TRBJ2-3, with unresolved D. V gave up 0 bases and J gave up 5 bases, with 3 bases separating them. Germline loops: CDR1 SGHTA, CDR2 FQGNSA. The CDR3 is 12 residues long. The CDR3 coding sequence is TGTGCCAGCAGCTTAGCGCGAGATACGCAGTATTTT. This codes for CASSLARDTQYF.

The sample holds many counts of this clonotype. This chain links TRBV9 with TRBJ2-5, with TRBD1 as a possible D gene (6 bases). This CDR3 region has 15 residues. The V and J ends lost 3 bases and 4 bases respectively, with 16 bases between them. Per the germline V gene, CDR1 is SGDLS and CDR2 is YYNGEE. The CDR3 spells CASSASGQPTETQYF. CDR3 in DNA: TGTGCCAGCAGCGCGTCTGGACAGCCGACAGAGACCCAGTACTTC.

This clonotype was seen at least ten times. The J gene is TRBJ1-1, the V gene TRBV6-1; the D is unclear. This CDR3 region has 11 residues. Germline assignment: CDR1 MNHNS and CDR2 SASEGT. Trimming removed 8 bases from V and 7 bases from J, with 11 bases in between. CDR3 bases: TGTGCCAGCCGGGTTTCAGTTGAAGCTTTCTTT. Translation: CASRVSVEAFF.

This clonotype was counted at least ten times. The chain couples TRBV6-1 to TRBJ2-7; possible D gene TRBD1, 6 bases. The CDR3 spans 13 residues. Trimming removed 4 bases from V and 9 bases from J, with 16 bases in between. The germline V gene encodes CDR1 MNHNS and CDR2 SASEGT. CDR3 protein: CASSALQGPGQYF. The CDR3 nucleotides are TGTGCCAGCAGTGCATTACAGGGCCCAGGGCAGTACTTC.

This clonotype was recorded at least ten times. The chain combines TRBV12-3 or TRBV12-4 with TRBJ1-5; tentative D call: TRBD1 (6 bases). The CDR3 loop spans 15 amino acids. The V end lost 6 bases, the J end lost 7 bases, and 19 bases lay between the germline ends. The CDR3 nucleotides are TGTGCCAGCAGGGTCCGTGGGGCAGGGGAACAGCCCCAGCATTTT. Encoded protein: CASRVRGAGEQPQHF.

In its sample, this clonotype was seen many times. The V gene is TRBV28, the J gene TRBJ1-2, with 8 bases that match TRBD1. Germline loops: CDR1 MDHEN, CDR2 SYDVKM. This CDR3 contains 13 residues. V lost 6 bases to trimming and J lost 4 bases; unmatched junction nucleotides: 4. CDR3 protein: CASSETGGYGYTF. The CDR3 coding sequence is TGTGCCAGCAGCGAAACAGGGGGCTATGGCTACACCTTC.

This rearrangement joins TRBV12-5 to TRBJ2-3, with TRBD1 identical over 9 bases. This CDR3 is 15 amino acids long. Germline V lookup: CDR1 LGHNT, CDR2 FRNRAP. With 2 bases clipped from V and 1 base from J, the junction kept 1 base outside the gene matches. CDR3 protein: CASGLRTGGTDTQYF. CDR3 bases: TGTGCTAGTGGTTTGCGGACAGGGGGCACAGATACGCAGTATTTT.

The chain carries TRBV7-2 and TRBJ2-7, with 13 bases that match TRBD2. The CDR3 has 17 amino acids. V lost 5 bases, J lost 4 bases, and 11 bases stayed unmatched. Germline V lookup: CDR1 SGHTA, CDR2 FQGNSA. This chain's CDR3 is CASSRLGGLAGQYEQYF. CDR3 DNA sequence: TGTGCCAGCAGCCGGCTTGGGGGACTAGCGGGACAGTACGAGCAGTACTTC.

This CDR3 reads CASSAYSSGDEKLFF. CDR3 nucleotide sequence: TGTGCCAGCAGCGCCTACTCATCTGGTGATGAAAAACTGTTTTTT. The genes are TRBV11-3 and TRBJ1-4; D gene ambiguous. The CDR3 is 15 amino acids. With 5 bases removed from V and 6 bases from J, the gap between germline ends came to 16 bases. The germline gives CDR1 SGHNT, CDR2 YENEEA.

CDR3 sequence (DNA): TGTGCCAGCAGCCCTTCTAGCGGGAGGCTTGATACGCAGTATTTT. Its translation: CASSPSSGRLDTQYF. The V and J genes are TRBV27 and TRBJ2-3, with TRBD2 matching 11 bases. V shed 6 bases, J shed 6 bases, and the junction held 8 bases outside the gene matches. The CDR3 sequence is 15 residues long. Germline V CDR1 and CDR2: MNHEY, SMNVEV (reference sequence).

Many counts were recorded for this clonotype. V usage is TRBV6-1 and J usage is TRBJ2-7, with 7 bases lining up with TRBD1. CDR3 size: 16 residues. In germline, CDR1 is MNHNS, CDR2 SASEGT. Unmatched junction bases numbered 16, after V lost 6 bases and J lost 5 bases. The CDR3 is CASRDHRGQQVHEQYF. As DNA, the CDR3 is TGTGCCAGCAGGGATCACCGGGGACAGCAGGTCCACGAGCAGTACTTC.

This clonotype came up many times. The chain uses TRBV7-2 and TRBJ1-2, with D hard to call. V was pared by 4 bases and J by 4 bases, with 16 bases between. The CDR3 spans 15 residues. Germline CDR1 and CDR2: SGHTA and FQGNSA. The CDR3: CASSSTRPSTYGYTF. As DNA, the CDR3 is TGTGCCAGCAGCTCCACTCGACCGAGTACCTATGGCTACACCTTC.

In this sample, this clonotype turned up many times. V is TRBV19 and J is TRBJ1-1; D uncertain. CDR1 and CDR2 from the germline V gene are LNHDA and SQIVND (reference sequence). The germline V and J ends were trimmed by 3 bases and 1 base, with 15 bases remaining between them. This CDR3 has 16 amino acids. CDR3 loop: CASSMRTLQRNTEAFF. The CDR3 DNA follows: TGTGCCAGTAGTATGAGAACTTTACAGAGGAACACTGAAGCTTTCTTT.

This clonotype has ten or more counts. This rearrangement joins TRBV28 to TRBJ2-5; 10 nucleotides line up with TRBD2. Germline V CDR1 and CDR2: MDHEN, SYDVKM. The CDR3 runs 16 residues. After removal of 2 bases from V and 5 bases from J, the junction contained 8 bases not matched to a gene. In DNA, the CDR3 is TGTGCCAGCAGTTTAACAACTAGCGGGATGGGGGAGACCCAGTACTTC. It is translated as CASSLTTSGMGETQYF.

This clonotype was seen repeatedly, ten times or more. CDR3 in amino acids: CASSGSGRADTQYF. CDR3 coding DNA: TGTGCCAGCAGCGGTAGCGGGAGGGCCGATACGCAGTATTTT. The rearrangement links TRBV7-3 to TRBJ2-3; 11 bases fit TRBD2. This CDR3 region has 14 residues. Per germline, CDR1 SGHTA and CDR2 FQGTGA. V lost 5 bases, J lost 6 bases, and 4 bases stayed unmatched.

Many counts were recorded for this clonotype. CDR3: CASSNLAGVTDTQYF. The CDR3 region has the DNA TGTGCCAGCAGCAACCTAGCGGGAGTCACAGATACGCAGTATTTT. This sequence joins TRBV11-2 and TRBJ2-3; 10 bases are shared with TRBD2. The length of the CDR3 is 15 residues. V was pared by 5 bases and J by 2 bases, with 4 bases of the junction left unmatched. Looked up from germline, CDR1 is SGHAT and CDR2 is FQNNGV.

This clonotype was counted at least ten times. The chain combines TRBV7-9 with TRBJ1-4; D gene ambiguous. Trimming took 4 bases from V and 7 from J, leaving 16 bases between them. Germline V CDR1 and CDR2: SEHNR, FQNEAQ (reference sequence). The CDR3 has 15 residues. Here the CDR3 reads CASSSNERHGEKLFF. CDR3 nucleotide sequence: TGTGCCAGCAGCTCAAATGAACGGCACGGTGAAAAACTGTTTTTT. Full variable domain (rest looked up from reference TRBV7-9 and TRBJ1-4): DTGVSQNPRHKITKRGQNVTFRCDPISEHNRLYWYRQTLGQGPEFLTYFQNEAQLEKSRLLSDRFSAERPKGSFSTLEIQRTEQGDSAMYLCASSSNERHGEKLFFGSGTQLSVL.